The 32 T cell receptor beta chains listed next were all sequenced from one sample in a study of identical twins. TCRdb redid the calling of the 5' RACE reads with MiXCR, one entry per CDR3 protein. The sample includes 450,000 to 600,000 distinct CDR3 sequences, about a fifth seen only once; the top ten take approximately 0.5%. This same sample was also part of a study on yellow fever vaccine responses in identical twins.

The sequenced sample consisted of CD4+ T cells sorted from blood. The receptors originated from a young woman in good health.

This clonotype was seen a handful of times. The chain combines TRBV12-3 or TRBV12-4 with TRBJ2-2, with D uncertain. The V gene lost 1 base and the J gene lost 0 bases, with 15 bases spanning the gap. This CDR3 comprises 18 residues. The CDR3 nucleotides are TGTGCCAGCAGTTTAGGCCCCGGGCAGGTAGCGAACACCGGGGAGCTGTTTTTT. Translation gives CASSLGPGQVANTGELFF.

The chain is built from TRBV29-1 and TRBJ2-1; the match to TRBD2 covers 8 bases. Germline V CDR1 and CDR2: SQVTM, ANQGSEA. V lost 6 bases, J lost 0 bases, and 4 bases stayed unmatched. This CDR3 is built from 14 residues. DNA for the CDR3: TGCAGCGTAGCCGGGACTAGCTCCTACAATGAGCAGTTCTTC. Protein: CSVAGTSSYNEQFF.

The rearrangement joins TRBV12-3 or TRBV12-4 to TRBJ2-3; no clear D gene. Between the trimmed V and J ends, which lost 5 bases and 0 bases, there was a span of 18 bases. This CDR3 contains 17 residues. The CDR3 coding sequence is TGTGCCAGCAGTCCCCCGTGGTTGGGTATTAGCACAGATACGCAGTATTTT. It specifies CASSPPWLGISTDTQYF.

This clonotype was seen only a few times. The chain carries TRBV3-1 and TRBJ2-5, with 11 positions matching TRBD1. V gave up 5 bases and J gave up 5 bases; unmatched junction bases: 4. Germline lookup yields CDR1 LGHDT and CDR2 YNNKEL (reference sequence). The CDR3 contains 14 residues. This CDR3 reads CASSWTGGAETQYF. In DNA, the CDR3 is TGTGCCAGCAGCTGGACAGGGGGCGCCGAGACCCAGTACTTC.

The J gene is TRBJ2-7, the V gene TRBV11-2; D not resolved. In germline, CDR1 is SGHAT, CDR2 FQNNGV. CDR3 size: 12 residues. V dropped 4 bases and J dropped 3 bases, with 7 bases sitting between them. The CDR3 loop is CASSSSLYEQYF. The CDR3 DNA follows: TGTGCCAGCAGCTCCAGCCTCTACGAGCAGTACTTC. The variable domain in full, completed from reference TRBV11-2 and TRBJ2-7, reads EAGVAQSPRYKIIEKRQSVAFWCNPISGHATLYWYQQILGQGPKLLIQFQNNGVVDDSQLPKDRFSAERLKGVDSTLKIQPAKLEDSAVYLCASSSSLYEQYFGPGTRLTVT.

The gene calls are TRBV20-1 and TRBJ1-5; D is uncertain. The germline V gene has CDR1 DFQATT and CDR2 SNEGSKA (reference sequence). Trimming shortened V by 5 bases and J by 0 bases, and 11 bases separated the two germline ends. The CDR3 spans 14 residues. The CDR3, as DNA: TGCAGTGCTCACACGGTTTATAGCAATCAGCCCCAGCATTTT. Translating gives CSAHTVYSNQPQHF.

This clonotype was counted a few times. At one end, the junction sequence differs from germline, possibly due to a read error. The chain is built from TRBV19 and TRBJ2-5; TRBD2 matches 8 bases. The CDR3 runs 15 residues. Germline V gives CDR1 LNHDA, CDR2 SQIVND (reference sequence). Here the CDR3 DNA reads TGTGCCAGCAGTAAGCGGGGGAGCTCTCAAGAGACCCAGTACTTC. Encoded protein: CASSKRGSSQETQYF.

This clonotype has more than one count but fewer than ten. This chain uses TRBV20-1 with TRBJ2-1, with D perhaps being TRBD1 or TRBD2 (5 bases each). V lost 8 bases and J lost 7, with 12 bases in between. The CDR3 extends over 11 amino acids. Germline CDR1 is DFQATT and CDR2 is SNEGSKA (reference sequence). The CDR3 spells CSTGTGNEQFF. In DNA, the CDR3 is TGCAGTACGGGGACGGGGAATGAGCAGTTCTTC.

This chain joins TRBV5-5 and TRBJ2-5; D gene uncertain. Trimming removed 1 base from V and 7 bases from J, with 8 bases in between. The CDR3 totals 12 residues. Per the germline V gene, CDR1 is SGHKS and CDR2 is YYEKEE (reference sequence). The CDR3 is CASSLLMPTQYF. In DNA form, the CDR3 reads TGTGCCAGCAGCTTGTTGATGCCGACCCAGTACTTC.

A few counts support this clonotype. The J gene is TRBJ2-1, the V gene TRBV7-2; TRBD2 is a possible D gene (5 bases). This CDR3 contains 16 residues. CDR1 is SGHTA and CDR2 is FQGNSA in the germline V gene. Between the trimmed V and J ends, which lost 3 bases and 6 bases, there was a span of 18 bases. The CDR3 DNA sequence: TGTGCCAGCAGCTTCCGCGGAAGAGGGTCTACCAATGAGCAGTTCTTC. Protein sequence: CASSFRGRGSTNEQFF.

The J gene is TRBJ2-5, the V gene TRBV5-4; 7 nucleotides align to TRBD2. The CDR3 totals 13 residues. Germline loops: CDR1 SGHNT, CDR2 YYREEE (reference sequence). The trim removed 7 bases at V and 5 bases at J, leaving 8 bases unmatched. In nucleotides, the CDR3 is TGTGCCAGCGAGGTAGCGGGCCGGGAGACCCAGTACTTC. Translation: CASEVAGRETQYF.

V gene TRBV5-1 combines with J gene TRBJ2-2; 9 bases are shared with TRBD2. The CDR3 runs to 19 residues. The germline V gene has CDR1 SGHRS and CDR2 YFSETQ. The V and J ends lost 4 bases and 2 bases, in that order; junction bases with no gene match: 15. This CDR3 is CASSHSGGLAGSNTGELFF. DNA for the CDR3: TGCGCCAGCAGCCACTCAGGAGGGCTAGCGGGATCCAACACCGGGGAGCTGTTTTTT.

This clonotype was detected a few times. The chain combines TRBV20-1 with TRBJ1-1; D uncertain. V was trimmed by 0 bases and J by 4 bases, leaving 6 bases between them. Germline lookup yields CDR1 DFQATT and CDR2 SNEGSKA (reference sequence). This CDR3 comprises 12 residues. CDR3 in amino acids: CSARDSTTEAFF. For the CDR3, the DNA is TGCAGTGCTAGAGATTCTACCACTGAAGCTTTCTTT.

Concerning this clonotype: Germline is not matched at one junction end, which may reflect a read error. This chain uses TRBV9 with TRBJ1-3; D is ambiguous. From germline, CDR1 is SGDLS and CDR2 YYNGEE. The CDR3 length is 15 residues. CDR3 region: CASSPVPGAGDTIYF. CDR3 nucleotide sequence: TGTGCCAGCAGCCCTGTGCCCGGAGCTGGAGACACCATATATTTT. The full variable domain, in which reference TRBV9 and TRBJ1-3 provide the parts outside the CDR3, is DSGVTQTPKHLITATGQRVTLRCSPRSGDLSVYWYQQSLDQGLQFLIQYYNGEERAKGNILERFSAQQFPDLHSELNLSSLELGDSALYFCASSPVPGAGDTIYFGEGSWLTVV.

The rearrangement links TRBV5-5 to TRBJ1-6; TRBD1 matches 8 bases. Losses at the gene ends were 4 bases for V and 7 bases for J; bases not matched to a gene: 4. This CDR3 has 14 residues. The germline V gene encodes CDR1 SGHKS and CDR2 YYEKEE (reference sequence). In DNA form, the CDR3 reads TGTGCCAGCAGCGCCGGGACAGGAAATTCACCCCTCCACTTT. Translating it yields CASSAGTGNSPLHF.

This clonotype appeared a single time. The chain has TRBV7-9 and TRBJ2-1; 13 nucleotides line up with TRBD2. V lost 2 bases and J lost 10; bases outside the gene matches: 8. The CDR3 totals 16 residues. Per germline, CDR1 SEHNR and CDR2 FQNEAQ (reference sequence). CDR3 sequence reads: CASSLLLAGGPGEQFF. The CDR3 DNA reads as TGTGCCAGCAGCTTATTACTAGCGGGAGGGCCAGGGGAGCAGTTCTTC.

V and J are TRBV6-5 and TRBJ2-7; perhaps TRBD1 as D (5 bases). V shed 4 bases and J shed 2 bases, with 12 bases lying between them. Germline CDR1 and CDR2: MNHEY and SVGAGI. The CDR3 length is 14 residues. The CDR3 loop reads CASSSAGNTYEQYF. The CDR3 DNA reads TGTGCCAGCAGTTCAGCAGGGAACACCTACGAGCAGTACTTC.

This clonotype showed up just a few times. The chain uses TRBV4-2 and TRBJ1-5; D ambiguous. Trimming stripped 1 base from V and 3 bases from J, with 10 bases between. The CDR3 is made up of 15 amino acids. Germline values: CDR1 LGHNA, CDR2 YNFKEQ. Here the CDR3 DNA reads TGTGCCAGCAGCCAAGTCAAAGGAAACAATCAGCCCCAGCATTTT. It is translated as CASSQVKGNNQPQHF.

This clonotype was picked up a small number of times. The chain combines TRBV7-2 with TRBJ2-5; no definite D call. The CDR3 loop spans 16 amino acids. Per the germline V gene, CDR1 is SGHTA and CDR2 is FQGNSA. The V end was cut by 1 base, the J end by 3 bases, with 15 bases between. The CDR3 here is CASSLVVGLTEETQYF. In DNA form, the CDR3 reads TGTGCCAGCAGCTTAGTAGTCGGGCTCACAGAAGAGACCCAGTACTTC.

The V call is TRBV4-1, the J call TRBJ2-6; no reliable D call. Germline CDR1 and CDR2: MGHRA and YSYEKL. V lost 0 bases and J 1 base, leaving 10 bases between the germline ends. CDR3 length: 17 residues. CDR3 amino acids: CASSQDPGSSGANVLTF. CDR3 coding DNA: TGCGCCAGCAGCCAAGACCCCGGTTCTTCTGGGGCCAACGTCCTGACTTTC.

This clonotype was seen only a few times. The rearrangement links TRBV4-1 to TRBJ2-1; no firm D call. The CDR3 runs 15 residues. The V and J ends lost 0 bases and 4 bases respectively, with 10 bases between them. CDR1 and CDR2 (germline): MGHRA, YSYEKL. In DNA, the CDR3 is TGCGCCAGCAGCCAAGAAGGTCTAGTATACAATGAGCAGTTCTTC. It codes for CASSQEGLVYNEQFF.

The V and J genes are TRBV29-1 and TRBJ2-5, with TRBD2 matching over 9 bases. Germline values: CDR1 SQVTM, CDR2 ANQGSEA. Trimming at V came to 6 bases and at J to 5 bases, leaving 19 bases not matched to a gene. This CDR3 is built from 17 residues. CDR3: CSVDGGQGSGSLETQYF. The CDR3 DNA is TGCAGCGTGGACGGAGGTCAGGGTAGCGGGAGTTTGGAGACCCAGTACTTC.

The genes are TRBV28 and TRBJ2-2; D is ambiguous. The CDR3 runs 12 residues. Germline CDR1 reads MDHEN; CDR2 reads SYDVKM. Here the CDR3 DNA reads TGTGTGAGGAACGCGAACACCGGGGAGCTGTTTTTT. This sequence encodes CVRNANTGELFF.

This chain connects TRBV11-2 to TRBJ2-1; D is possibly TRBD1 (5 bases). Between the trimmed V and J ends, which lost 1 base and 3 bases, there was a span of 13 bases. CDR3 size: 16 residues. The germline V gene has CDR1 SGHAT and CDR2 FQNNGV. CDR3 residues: CASSLGGGQIYNEQFF. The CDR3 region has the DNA TGTGCCAGCAGCTTAGGGGGCGGTCAGATCTACAATGAGCAGTTCTTC.

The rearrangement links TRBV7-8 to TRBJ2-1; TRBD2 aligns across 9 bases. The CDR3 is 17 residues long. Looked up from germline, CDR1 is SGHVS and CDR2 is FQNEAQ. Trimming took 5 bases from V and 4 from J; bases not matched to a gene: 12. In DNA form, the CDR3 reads TGTGCCAGCAGCCGACGCGGGACGAGCGGGGGGTACAATGAGCAGTTCTTC. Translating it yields CASSRRGTSGGYNEQFF.

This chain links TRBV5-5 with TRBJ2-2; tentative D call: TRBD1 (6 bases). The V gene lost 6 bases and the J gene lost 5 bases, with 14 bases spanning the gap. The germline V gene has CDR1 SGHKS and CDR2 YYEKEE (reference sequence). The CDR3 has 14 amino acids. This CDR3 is CASISAGVTGELFF. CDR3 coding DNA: TGTGCCAGCATTTCGGCAGGGGTGACCGGGGAGCTGTTTTTT. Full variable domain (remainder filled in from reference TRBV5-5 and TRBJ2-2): DAGVTQSPTHLIKTRGQQVTLRCSPISGHKSVSWYQQVLGQGPQFIFQYYEKEERGRGNFPDRFSARQFPNYSSELNVNALLLGDSALYLCASISAGVTGELFFGEGSRLTVL.

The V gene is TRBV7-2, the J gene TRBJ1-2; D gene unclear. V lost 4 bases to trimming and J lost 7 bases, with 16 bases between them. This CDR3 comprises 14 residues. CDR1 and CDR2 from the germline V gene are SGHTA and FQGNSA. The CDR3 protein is CASSSSGGVVGYTF. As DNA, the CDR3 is TGTGCCAGCAGCTCCTCGGGCGGGGTGGTTGGCTACACCTTC.

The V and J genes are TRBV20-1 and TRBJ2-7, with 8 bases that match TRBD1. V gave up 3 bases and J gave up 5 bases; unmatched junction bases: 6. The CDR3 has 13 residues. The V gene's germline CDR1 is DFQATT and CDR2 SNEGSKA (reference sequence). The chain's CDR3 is CSASTGGGNEQYF. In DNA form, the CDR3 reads TGCAGTGCTAGCACAGGGGGAGGAAACGAGCAGTACTTC.

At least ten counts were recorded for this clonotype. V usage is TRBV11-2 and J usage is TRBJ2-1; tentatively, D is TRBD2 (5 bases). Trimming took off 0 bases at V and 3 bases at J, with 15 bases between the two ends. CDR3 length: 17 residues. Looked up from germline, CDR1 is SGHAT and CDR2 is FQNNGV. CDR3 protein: CASSLEAGGIIYNEQFF. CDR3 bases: TGTGCCAGCAGCTTAGAGGCGGGTGGAATAATCTACAATGAGCAGTTCTTC.

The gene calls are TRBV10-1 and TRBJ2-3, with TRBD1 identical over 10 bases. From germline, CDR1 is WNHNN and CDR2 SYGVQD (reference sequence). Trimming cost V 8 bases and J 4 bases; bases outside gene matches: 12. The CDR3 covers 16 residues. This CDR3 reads CASSPGQGKGADTQYF. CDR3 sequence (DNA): TGCGCCAGCTCACCGGGACAGGGGAAGGGGGCAGATACGCAGTATTTT.

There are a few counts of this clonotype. For the CDR3, the DNA is TGCAGTGCTAGAGATTGGCAGGGAGGGGATCGAGATACGCAGTATTTT. The encoded protein is CSARDWQGGDRDTQYF. This chain links TRBV20-1 with TRBJ2-3, with TRBD2 matching over 7 bases. Germline V gene data show CDR1 as DFQATT and CDR2 as SNEGSKA (reference sequence). This CDR3 has 16 residues. The trim removed 0 bases at V and 5 bases at J, leaving 11 bases unmatched.

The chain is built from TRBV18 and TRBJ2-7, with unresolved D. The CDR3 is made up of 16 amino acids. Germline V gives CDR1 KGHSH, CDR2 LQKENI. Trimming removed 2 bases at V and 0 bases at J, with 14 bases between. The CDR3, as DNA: TGTGCCAGCTCACCATACGCCGTCCCGAGCTCCTACGAGCAGTACGTC. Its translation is CASSPYAVPSSYEQYV.